These 30 T cell receptor beta chains were sequenced from one sample in a study of identical twins. Using its own MiXCR run on the 5' RACE reads, TCRdb lists one record per CDR3 protein. Of 750,000 to 950,000 distinct CDR3 sequences in the sample, approximately 13% were seen once. The sample also formed part of further work on yellow fever vaccine responses in identical twins.

Sequencing was done on a sample of PBMCs. All receptors derive from a woman aged 18-35 years in good health.

V is TRBV27 and J is TRBJ2-3; TRBD2 matches at 8 bases. Germline V gene data show CDR1 as MNHEY and CDR2 as SMNVEV (reference sequence). V shed 2 bases and J 4 bases; nucleotides not matched to a gene: 11. This CDR3 has 17 residues. The CDR3 nucleotides are TGTGCCAGCAGTTTAACATTCTCGACTAGCGCCGCAGATACGCAGTATTTT. It encodes CASSLTFSTSAADTQYF.

The DNA for the CDR3 is TGTGCCAGCAGCTTCGGGACAGGGTCATCGCCCGGGGAGCTGTTTTTT. Translated: CASSFGTGSSPGELFF. The chain is built from TRBV11-2 and TRBJ2-2, with TRBD1 identical over 9 bases. The V and J ends lost 3 bases and 6 bases, in that order; junction bases with no gene match: 8. The CDR3 has 16 amino acids. Per germline, CDR1 SGHAT and CDR2 FQNNGV.

The chain combines TRBV27 with TRBJ1-6; a weak D match, TRBD1 (5 bases). V shed 6 bases and J shed 5 bases, with 11 bases lying between them. Germline CDR1 MNHEY, CDR2 SMNVEV (reference sequence). This CDR3 is 14 amino acids long. The CDR3 DNA reads TGTGCCAGCAGCAACGACAGAAATAATTCACCCCTCCACTTT. This sequence encodes CASSNDRNNSPLHF.

The chain carries TRBV24-1 and TRBJ2-1; D may be TRBD2 (6 bases). The V gene's germline CDR1 is KGHDR and CDR2 SFDVKD. The CDR3 runs 15 residues. V gave up 9 bases and J gave up 12 bases, with 26 bases separating them. DNA for the CDR3: TGTGCCACCGCGGGCCCCCGGGACTCGTCCATCGGGCAGTTCTTC. Protein sequence: CATAGPRDSSIGQFF.

The V gene is TRBV18, the J gene TRBJ2-2, with D possibly TRBD2 on 6 matching bases. The germline V and J ends were trimmed by 2 bases and 0 bases, with 10 bases remaining between them. This CDR3 spans 16 amino acids. Germline V gene lookup returns CDR1 KGHSH and CDR2 LQKENI. CDR3 nucleotides: TGTGCCAGCTCACCAAGGAGGGACCCGAACACCGGGGAGCTGTTTTTT. Its translation: CASSPRRDPNTGELFF.

V gene TRBV4-2 combines with J gene TRBJ2-1; 11 nucleotides align to TRBD2. CDR1 is LGHNA, CDR2 YNFKEQ, per germline. The CDR3 loop spans 16 amino acids. Unmatched junction bases numbered 6, after V lost 1 base and J lost 7 bases. The CDR3: CASSQATSGVYNEQFF. CDR3 DNA: TGTGCCAGCAGCCAAGCGACTAGCGGGGTCTATAATGAGCAGTTCTTC.

The rearrangement links TRBV18 to TRBJ2-3; 9 bases are a match to TRBD1. There are 16 residues in the CDR3. Germline V gene data show CDR1 as KGHSH and CDR2 as LQKENI. J was trimmed by 2 bases and V by 6 bases; bases with no gene match: 9. CDR3 amino acids: CASSSQGAHSTDTQYF. In DNA form, the CDR3 reads TGTGCCAGCTCCTCACAGGGGGCCCACTCCACAGATACGCAGTATTTT.

This clonotype was counted between two and nine times. The rearrangement joins TRBV12-3 or TRBV12-4 to TRBJ1-5; TRBD1 is a possible D gene (5 bases). The ends were cut back, 2 bases at V and 7 bases at J, with 12 bases in the middle. This CDR3 region has 14 residues. CDR3 sequence reads: CASSLYGGSQPQHF. CDR3 DNA sequence: TGTGCCAGCAGTTTATATGGGGGGTCGCAGCCCCAGCATTTT.

There are a few counts of this clonotype. V usage is TRBV7-9 and J usage is TRBJ2-7; TRBD1 aligns across 7 bases. V lost 5 bases to trimming and J lost 7 bases; unmatched junction nucleotides: 11. The germline gives CDR1 SEHNR, CDR2 FQNEAQ (reference sequence). The CDR3 totals 14 residues. CDR3 loop: CASSPSGQAREQYV. In DNA form, the CDR3 reads TGTGCCAGCAGCCCCTCCGGACAGGCGAGGGAGCAGTACGTC.

This clonotype was found a few times. The V gene is TRBV24-1, the J gene TRBJ2-5; 10 bases line up with TRBD1. V lost 9 bases to trimming and J lost 4 bases; unmatched junction nucleotides: 13. The CDR3 is 16 residues long. Per germline, CDR1 KGHDR and CDR2 SFDVKD. This chain's CDR3 is CATGGWGQGPIETQYF. CDR3 nucleotides: TGTGCCACCGGGGGATGGGGACAGGGGCCCATAGAGACCCAGTACTTC.

The CDR3 loop is CASSTSGIRYNEQFF. CDR3 nucleotide sequence: TGTGCCAGCAGTACGAGCGGAATCCGATACAATGAGCAGTTCTTC. The chain is built from TRBV12-3 or TRBV12-4 and TRBJ2-1, with TRBD2 as a possible D gene (5 bases). Trimming shortened V by 5 bases and J by 4 bases, and 15 bases separated the two germline ends. The CDR3 extends over 15 amino acids.

The chain uses TRBV5-1 and TRBJ2-7, with 10 bases aligning to TRBD2. The germline gives CDR1 SGHRS, CDR2 YFSETQ. V shed 0 bases and J 7 bases; nucleotides not matched to a gene: 10. CDR3 length: 16 residues. CDR3 sequence reads: CASSLDFSAGGREQYF. In DNA, the CDR3 is TGCGCCAGCAGCTTGGATTTCTCAGCGGGAGGGAGGGAGCAGTACTTC.

The V and J genes are TRBV14 and TRBJ2-7; unclear D gene. Per germline, CDR1 SGHDN and CDR2 FVKESK. The CDR3 is made up of 12 amino acids. Trimming took off 1 base at V and 6 bases at J, with 7 bases between the two ends. CDR3 sequence reads: CASSQVSLEQYF. The CDR3 region has the DNA TGTGCCAGCAGCCAAGTTAGTCTCGAGCAGTACTTC.

The chain combines TRBV5-1 with TRBJ2-3; a possible D gene is TRBD1 (5 bases). Trimming stripped 6 bases from V and 2 bases from J, with 13 bases between. Germline CDR1 is SGHRS and CDR2 is YFSETQ. This CDR3 contains 14 residues. CDR3 loop: CASNIDSDTDTQYF. The CDR3 region has the DNA TGCGCCAGCAACATCGACAGTGACACAGATACGCAGTATTTT.

This clonotype was detected a few times. V usage is TRBV10-3 and J usage is TRBJ2-3, with TRBD2 matching 10 bases. V shed 6 bases, J shed 2 bases, and the junction held 5 bases outside the gene matches. The CDR3 loop spans 15 amino acids. CDR1 is ENHRY, CDR2 SYGVKD, per germline. The DNA of the CDR3 is TGTGCCATCAGCCCTAGCGGGGGTAACACAGATACGCAGTATTTT. Amino acids: CAISPSGGNTDTQYF.

The genes are TRBV21-1 and TRBJ2-4; TRBD1, the table's D call, lacks a check against the DNA. TRBV21-1 is labeled a pseudogene. The CDR3 has 16 amino acids. CDR3 sequence reads: CASSKAVGQGLNIQYF. The CDR3 DNA reads as TGTGCCAGCAGCAAAGCTGTGGGACAGGGGTTAAACATTCAGTACTTC.

A few counts support this clonotype. This rearrangement joins TRBV7-9 to TRBJ2-5; 8 positions agree with TRBD1. J gave up 0 bases and V 5 bases, and 2 bases lay outside the gene matches. This CDR3 has 14 amino acids. Germline CDR1 and CDR2: SEHNR and FQNEAQ (reference sequence). The CDR3 loop reads CASSHRGNQETQYF. CDR3 sequence (DNA): TGTGCCAGCAGCCACAGGGGGAACCAAGAGACCCAGTACTTC. Combining the CDR3 with reference TRBV7-9 and TRBJ2-5 gives the whole variable domain DTGVSQNPRHKITKRGQNVTFRCDPISEHNRLYWYRQTLGQGPEFLTYFQNEAQLEKSRLLSDRFSAERPKGSFSTLEIQRTEQGDSAMYLCASSHRGNQETQYFGPGTRLLVL.

The rearrangement uses TRBV7-9 and TRBJ2-1, with D possibly being TRBD1 or TRBD2 (6 bases each). This CDR3 has 16 residues. Looked up from germline, CDR1 is SEHNR and CDR2 is FQNEAQ (reference sequence). Trimming took 5 bases from V and 6 from J, leaving 20 bases between them. The CDR3 DNA reads TGTGCCAGCAGCCCACGGTTGAGGGGGGCCACCAATGAGCAGTTCTTC. This sequence encodes CASSPRLRGATNEQFF.

The CDR3 DNA reads as TGCAGCGTTGTGGCCGGATGGAACACCGGGGAGCTGTTTTTT. Translated: CSVVAGWNTGELFF. The V gene is TRBV29-1, the J gene TRBJ2-2; D is ambiguous. This CDR3 comprises 14 residues. The V gene's germline CDR1 is SQVTM and CDR2 ANQGSEA. V gave up 4 bases and J gave up 1 base, with 10 bases separating them.

The chain carries TRBV20-1 and TRBJ1-3; TRBD1 matches 9 bases. This CDR3 contains 14 residues. The germline CDR1 and CDR2 sequences are DFQATT and SNEGSKA (reference sequence). The ends lost 3 bases at V and 4 bases at J; junction bases unmatched: 4. CDR3 in DNA: TGCAGTGCTAGGGGACAGGGTACAGGAAACACCATATATTTT. Residues: CSARGQGTGNTIYF.

This clonotype was seen only a few times. The CDR3 sequence is CASSRPADIQSYNEQFF. Here the CDR3 DNA reads TGTGCCAGCAGCCGCCCGGCGGACATACAGTCCTACAATGAGCAGTTCTTC. The V and J genes are TRBV28 and TRBJ2-1; maybe TRBD1 (5 bases). CDR1 MDHEN and CDR2 SYDVKM come from the germline V gene. This CDR3 comprises 17 residues. The V end was cut by 6 bases, the J end by 1 base, with 19 bases between.

This clonotype was detected only a few times. This chain connects TRBV9 to TRBJ2-7; D may match TRBD1 or TRBD2 (5 bases each). V was cut by 2 bases and J by 0 bases, with 9 bases left in between. Germline CDR1 reads SGDLS; CDR2 reads YYNGEE. The CDR3 has 14 residues. The chain's CDR3 is CASSVGRDSYEQYF. DNA of the CDR3: TGTGCCAGCAGCGTGGGACGGGACTCCTACGAGCAGTACTTC.

This clonotype was recorded only once. Since a much larger clone is just one base distant, this may be a read error. The rearrangement joins TRBV7-9 to TRBJ1-4; D unclear. The germline gives CDR1 SEHNR, CDR2 FQNEAQ (reference sequence). The CDR3 runs to 13 residues. Trimming took off 10 bases at V and 7 bases at J, with 16 bases between the two ends. CDR3: CAIIKAGGEKLFF. CDR3 DNA sequence: TGTGCCATCATCAAAGCGGGTGGTGAAAAACTGTTTTTT.

The chain couples TRBV10-3 to TRBJ2-5; the match to TRBD1 covers 12 bases. The V gene end was trimmed by 4 bases and the J gene end by 5 bases; junction bases not matched to a gene: 14. The CDR3 contains 18 residues. Germline V CDR1 and CDR2: ENHRY, SYGVKD. The CDR3 loop reads CAISGSALPGQGAETQYF. The CDR3 DNA follows: TGTGCCATCAGTGGCTCAGCATTACCGGGACAGGGGGCGGAGACCCAGTACTTC.

This clonotype was observed a few times. This chain links TRBV7-2 with TRBJ2-1; the D is unclear. CDR1 and CDR2 (germline): SGHTA, FQGNSA. This CDR3 has 18 amino acids. V shed 0 bases and J shed 5 bases, with 20 bases lying between them. CDR3 residues: CASSLAPPYQLPNNEQFF. The CDR3 bases are TGTGCCAGCAGCTTAGCCCCCCCGTACCAGCTTCCTAACAATGAGCAGTTCTTC.

The rearrangement joins TRBV6-2 or TRBV6-3 to TRBJ2-6; tentative D call: TRBD1 (6 bases). The CDR3 loop spans 16 amino acids. CDR1 is MNHEY, CDR2 SVGEGT, per germline. V shed 6 bases and J shed 1 base, with 13 bases lying between them. CDR3 DNA sequence: TGTGCCAGCAGCCATATAACAGGGTCTGGGGCCAACGTCCTGACTTTC. It codes for CASSHITGSGANVLTF.

This clonotype was counted only a few times. The chain is built from TRBV12-3 or TRBV12-4 and TRBJ2-1; tentatively, D is TRBD2 (6 bases). V gave up 8 bases and J gave up 1 base, with 9 bases separating them. This CDR3 is 13 amino acids long. The CDR3 loop reads CASREPSYNEQFF. CDR3 coding DNA: TGTGCCAGCCGGGAGCCTTCCTACAATGAGCAGTTCTTC.

This clonotype was observed a few times. This chain connects TRBV6-5 to TRBJ2-5, with D possibly matching TRBD2 (5 bases). The CDR3 has 14 residues. Germline lookup yields CDR1 MNHEY and CDR2 SVGAGI. Trimming pared 4 bases from V and 5 bases from J, leaving 14 bases between. The CDR3 here is CASSFRASGETQYF. The DNA for the CDR3 is TGTGCCAGCAGTTTCCGGGCCTCGGGGGAGACCCAGTACTTC.

V gene TRBV6-1 combines with J gene TRBJ1-1, with 9 bases fitting TRBD1. The CDR3 consists of 15 residues. Germline V gives CDR1 MNHNS, CDR2 SASEGT. The V and J ends lost 2 bases and 5 bases, in that order; junction bases with no gene match: 6. CDR3 nucleotides: TGTGCCAGCAGTGAATTAACAGGGGGCAGGACTGAAGCTTTCTTT. Protein sequence: CASSELTGGRTEAFF.

The chain carries TRBV15 and TRBJ1-4; 7 positions match TRBD1. The CDR3 sequence is 16 residues long. CDR1 is LNHNV and CDR2 is YYDKDF in the germline V gene (reference sequence). V trimming: 0 bases; J trimming: 5 bases; junction bases outside the gene matches: 6. CDR3 residues: CATSRDPPDRNEKLFF. The CDR3 DNA sequence: TGTGCCACCAGCAGAGATCCCCCGGACAGGAATGAAAAACTGTTTTTT.